Listed below are T cell receptor beta chains from one sample, sequenced in a study of T cell responses to AZD1222 COVID-19 vaccine. The assay was immunoSEQ multiplex PCR, and TCRdb's table has in-frame clones only and misses some. The sample has under 130,000 clones; 88% are singletons. The sample consisted of peripheral blood, taken on day 0 of AZD1222 vaccination. The receptors shown here come from an adult in good health. Both conserved end residues are trimmed from each CDR3.

v_gene	len	CDR3aa
TRBV6-5	13	ASRPSRTGGTEAF
TRBV28	10	ASSLSRAEQY
TRBV19	11	ASSARTVDTQY
TRBV7-9	11	ASSLRENSPLH
TRBV5-4	11	AHQDRENEKLF
TRBV5-1	12	ASSLLGLRDTIY
TRBV11-3	13	ASSLKLAGSDTQY
TRBV6-2/TRBV6-3	12	ASSEPDYGNTIY
TRBV6-1	12	ASSDPGEYNEQF
TRBV19	10	ASSISASPLH
TRBV28	10	ASSLSTYRAF
TRBV10-1	13	ASSAGGAYNYGYT
TRBV21-1	12	ASSTPRQDSPLH
TRBV27	13	ASQSGGAGANVLT
TRBV5-1	10	ASRTGNTEAF
TRBV6-6	12	ASSSIAESYEQY
TRBV5-8	12	ASNLGQDTDTQY
TRBV11-2	13	ASSLVAFFDYEQY
TRBV7-8	13	ASSLGGQVYEKLF
TRBV3-1/TRBV3-2	11	ASSQDAGSEQF
TRBV20-1	8	SAEMNGYT
TRBV2	13	ASRGAGGSTGELF
TRBV5-1	9	ASKAAREAF
TRBV30	15	AWRRGRVKGGANVLT
TRBV21-1	14	AIVRLAGDQTYEQY
TRBV7-9	12	ASSSGGPWQPQH
TRBV28	10	ASSFGNTEAF
TRBV3-1/TRBV3-2	10	ASSQQGGGYT
TRBV28	12	ASTPGSRNEKLF
TRBV6-5	13	ASSYSILTSYEQY
TRBV6-5	13	ASSYQGVSGNTIY
TRBV10-3	13	AISDLGGRGETQY
TRBV2	13	ASSRVGLAGYEQY
TRBV10-3	12	AIRQGATYNEQF
TRBV21-1	13	ASSKRTGLNTEAF
TRBV21-1	16	ASSRPGLAGGRYNEQF
TRBV19	11	ATWGEANYGYT
TRBV6-5	11	ASRGDSHNEQF
TRBV5-1	12	ASSLGQGRETQY
TRBV29-1	11	SARTSVVDTQY
TRBV3-1/TRBV3-2	15	ASSQPGLADYTDTQY
TRBV25-1	11	ASRHKDRETQY